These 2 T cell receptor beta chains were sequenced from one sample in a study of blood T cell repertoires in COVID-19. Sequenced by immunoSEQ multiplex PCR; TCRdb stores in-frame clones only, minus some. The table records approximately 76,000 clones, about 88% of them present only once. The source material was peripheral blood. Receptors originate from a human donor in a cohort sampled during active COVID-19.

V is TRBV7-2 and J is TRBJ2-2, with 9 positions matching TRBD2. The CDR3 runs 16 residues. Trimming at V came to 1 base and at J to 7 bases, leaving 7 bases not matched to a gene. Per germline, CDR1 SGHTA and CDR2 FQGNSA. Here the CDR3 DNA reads TGTGCCAGCAGCTTAGGGACCGGACTAGCGAACGGGGAGCTGTTTTTT. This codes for CASSLGTGLANGELFF.

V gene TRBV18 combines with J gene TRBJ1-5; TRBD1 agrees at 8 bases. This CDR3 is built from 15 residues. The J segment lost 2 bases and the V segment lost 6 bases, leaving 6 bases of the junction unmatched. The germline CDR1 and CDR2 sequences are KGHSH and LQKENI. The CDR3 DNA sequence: TGTGCCAGCTCGCGGGGACAGGCCCGCAATCAGCCCCAGCATTTT. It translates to CASSRGQARNQPQHF.